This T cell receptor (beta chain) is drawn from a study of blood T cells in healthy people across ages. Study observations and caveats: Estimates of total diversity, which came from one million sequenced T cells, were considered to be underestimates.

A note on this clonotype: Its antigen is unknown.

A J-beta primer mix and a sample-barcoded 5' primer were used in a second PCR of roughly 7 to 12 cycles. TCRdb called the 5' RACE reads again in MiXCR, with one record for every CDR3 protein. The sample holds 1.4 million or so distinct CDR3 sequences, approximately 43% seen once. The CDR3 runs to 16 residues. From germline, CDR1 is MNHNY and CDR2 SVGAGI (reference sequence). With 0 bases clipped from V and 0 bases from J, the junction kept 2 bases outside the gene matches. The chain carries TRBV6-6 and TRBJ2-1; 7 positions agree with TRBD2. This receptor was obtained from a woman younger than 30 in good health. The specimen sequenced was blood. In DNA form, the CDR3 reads TGTGCCAGCAGTTACTCCCAGCGGGGCTCCTACAATGAGCAGTTCTTC. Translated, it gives CASSYSQRGSYNEQFF.